Sequencing of this T cell receptor beta chain was carried out in a study of T cells in Graves' hyperthyroidism and ophthalmopathy. Study results and caveats: Most expanded thyroid clonotypes above 0.001 recurred in blood. Stable hyperthyroidism was separated from ophthalmopathy by a model based on 13 V-J features.

The study left out patients who had uncontrolled infection, other autoimmune disease, pregnancy or lactation. The germline V gene has CDR1 DFQATT and CDR2 SNEGSKA (reference sequence). V dropped 5 bases and J dropped 2; count of bases not matched to a gene: 10. The CDR3 is 17 residues long. The table lists this clonotype with many counts. The antigen remains undetermined. Amplification of TCR beta CDR3 regions used RNA as the template. HTBI primers drove first-round RT-PCR of the TCR CDR3. MiXCR, applied by TCRdb to the multiplex PCR reads, yields one record per CDR3 protein. The data show some 350,000 distinct CDR3 sequences, with around 15% seen just once and approximately 35% held by the top ten.

Sample: blood. V gene TRBV20-1 combines with J gene TRBJ2-5; 14 bases are shared with TRBD2. This TCR came from a woman in her forties with Graves' ophthalmopathy. CDR3 nucleotide sequence: TGCAGTGCTGTCGGGACTAGCGGGAGACCCGGGCAAGAGACCCAGTACTTC. Translating gives CSAVGTSGRPGQETQYF.